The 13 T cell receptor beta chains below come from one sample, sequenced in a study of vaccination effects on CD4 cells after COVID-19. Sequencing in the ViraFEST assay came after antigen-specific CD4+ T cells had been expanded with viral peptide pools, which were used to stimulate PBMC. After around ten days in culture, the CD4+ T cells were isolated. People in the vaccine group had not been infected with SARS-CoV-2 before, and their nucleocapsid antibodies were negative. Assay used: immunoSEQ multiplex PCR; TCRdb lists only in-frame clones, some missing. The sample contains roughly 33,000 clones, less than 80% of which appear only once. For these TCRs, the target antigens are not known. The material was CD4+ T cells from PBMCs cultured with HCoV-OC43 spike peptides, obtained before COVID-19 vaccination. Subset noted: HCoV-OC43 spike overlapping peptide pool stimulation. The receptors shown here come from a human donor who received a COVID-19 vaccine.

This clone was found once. The CDR3 sequence: CSVVPSATYEQYF. As DNA, the CDR3 is TGCAGCGTTGTGCCCTCCGCAACCTACGAGCAGTACTTC. The J gene is TRBJ2-7, the V gene TRBV29-1; D gene ambiguous. The CDR3 sequence is 13 residues long. Germline-derived CDR1 and CDR2 are SQVTM and ANQGSEA. With 4 bases removed from V and 2 bases from J, the gap between germline ends came to 12 bases.

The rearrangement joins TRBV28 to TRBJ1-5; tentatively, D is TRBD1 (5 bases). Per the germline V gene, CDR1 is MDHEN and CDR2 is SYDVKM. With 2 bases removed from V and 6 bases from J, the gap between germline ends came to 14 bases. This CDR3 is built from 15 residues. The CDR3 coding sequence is TGTGCCAGCAGTTTACTCAGGGATTACGGTCAGCCCCAGCATTTT. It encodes CASSLLRDYGQPQHF.

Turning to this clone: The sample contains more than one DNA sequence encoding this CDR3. DNA of the CDR3: TGTGCCAGCAGTCAGGGAGAGACCCAGTACTTC. Protein sequence: CASSQGETQYF. This rearrangement joins TRBV3-1 (or the pseudogene TRBV3-2) to TRBJ2-5; TRBD1 is a possible D gene (5 bases). V was pared by 6 bases and J by 4 bases, with 6 bases between. The CDR3 consists of 11 residues. CDR1 and CDR2 (germline): LGHDT, YNNKEL (reference sequence).

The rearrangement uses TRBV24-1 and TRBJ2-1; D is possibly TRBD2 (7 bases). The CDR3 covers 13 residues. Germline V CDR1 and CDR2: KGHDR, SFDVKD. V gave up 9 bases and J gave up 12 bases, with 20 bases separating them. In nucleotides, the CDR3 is TGTGCCACCGGATTAGGGGGGGGCGGGAGGCAGTTCTTC. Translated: CATGLGGGGRQFF.

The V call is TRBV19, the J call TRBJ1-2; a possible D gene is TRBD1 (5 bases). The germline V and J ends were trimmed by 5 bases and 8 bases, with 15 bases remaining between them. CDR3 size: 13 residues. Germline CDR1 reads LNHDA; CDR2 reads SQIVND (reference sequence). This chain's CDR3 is CASSLQGSGGYTF. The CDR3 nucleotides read TGTGCCAGTAGTCTTCAGGGATCGGGGGGCTACACCTTC.

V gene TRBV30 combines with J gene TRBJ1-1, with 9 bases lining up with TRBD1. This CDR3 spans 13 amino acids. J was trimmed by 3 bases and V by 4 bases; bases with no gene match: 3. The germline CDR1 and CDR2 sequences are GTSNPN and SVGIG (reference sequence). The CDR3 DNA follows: TGTGCCTGGAACAGGGGGCGCCACACTGAAGCTTTCTTT. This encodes CAWNRGRHTEAFF.

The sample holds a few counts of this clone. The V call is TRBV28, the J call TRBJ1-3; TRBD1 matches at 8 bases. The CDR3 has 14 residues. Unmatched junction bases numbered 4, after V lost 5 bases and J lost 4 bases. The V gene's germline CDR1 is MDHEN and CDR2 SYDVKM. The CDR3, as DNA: TGTGCCAGCAGTGTCGGGACAGGAGGAAACACCATATATTTT. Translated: CASSVGTGGNTIYF.

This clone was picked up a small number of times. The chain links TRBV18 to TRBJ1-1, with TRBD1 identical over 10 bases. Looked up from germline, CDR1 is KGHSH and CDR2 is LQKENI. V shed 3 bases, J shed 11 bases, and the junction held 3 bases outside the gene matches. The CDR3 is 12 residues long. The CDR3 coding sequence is TGTGCCAGCTCACCCGGGACAGGGGAGGCTTTCTTT. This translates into CASSPGTGEAFF.

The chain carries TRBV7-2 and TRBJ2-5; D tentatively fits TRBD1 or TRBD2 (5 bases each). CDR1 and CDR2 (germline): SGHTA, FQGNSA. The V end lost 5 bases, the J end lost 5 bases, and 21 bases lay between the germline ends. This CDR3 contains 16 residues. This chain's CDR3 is CASSLDPGTVGETQYF. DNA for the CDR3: TGTGCCAGCAGCCTTGATCCGGGGACGGTCGGGGAGACCCAGTACTTC.

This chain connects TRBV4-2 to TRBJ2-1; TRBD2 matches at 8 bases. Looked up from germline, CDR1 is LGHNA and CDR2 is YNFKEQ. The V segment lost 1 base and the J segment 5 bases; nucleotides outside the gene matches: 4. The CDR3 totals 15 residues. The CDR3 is CASSQGGRRNNEQFF. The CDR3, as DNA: TGTGCCAGCAGCCAAGGCGGGAGGAGGAACAATGAGCAGTTCTTC.

Here the CDR3 reads CATAGVGNTIYF. In nucleotides, the CDR3 is TGTGCCACCGCAGGGGTTGGAAACACCATATATTTT. The chain couples TRBV12-3 or TRBV12-4 to TRBJ1-3; perhaps TRBD1 as D (6 bases). The V gene lost 10 bases and the J gene lost 3 bases, with 10 bases spanning the gap. CDR3 size: 12 residues.

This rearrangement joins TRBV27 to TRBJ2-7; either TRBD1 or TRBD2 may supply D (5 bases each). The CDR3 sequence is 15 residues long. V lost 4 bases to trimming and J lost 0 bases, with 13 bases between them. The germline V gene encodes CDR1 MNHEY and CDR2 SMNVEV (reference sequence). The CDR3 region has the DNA TGTGCCAGCAGTTCCCAGGGAGCGATCTCCTACGAGCAGTACTTC. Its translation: CASSSQGAISYEQYF.

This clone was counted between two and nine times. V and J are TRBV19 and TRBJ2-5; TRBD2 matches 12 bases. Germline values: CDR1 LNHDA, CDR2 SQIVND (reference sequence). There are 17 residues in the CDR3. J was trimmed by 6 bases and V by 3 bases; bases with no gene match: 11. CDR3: CASSMRLAGGPIKTQYF. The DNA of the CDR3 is TGTGCCAGTAGTATGAGGCTAGCGGGAGGGCCGATCAAGACCCAGTACTTC.